What follows is one T cell receptor (beta chain) and its context. The data originate from a study of T cell changes during pregnancy in multiple sclerosis. Libraries were prepared by immunoSEQ multiplex PCR; TCRdb keeps only in-frame clonotypes and omits some of them. This table holds 15,000 to 20,000 clones, 86% found once. The TCR was taken from a female donor in good health, enrolled as a control in a pregnancy study. Sequenced here: CD8+ T cells from peripheral blood mononuclear cells, sampled in the third trimester of pregnancy.

CDR3 nucleotide sequence: TGTGCCAGCAGTTTACATAGCGGGGGGGCCTACAATGAGCAGTTCTTC. This translates into CASSLHSGGAYNEQFF. The rearrangement uses TRBV27 and TRBJ2-1, with 11 bases fitting TRBD2. With V trimmed by 2 bases and J by 2 bases, 2 bases remained unmatched. Germline CDR1 reads MNHEY; CDR2 reads SMNVEV (reference sequence). The length of the CDR3 is 16 residues.